This T cell receptor (beta chain) is from a study of identical twins. Germline V gives CDR1 SGHAT, CDR2 FQDESV (reference sequence). This CDR3 spans 20 amino acids. V was pared by 5 bases and J by 0 bases, with 25 bases between. General study findings and limits: Cord blood's abundant beta clonotypes had fewer insertions, unlike memory repertoires. Zero-insertion analyses were open to partial confounding by invariant MAIT and iNKT cells. Out-of-frame alpha sequences shared by twins were enriched for low generation probability.

This clonotype was observed many times. Its matching antigen is unknown. A universal primer binding site was introduced by template switching. The final cDNA contained unique molecular identifiers. A single record per CDR3 protein comes from TCRdb applying MiXCR to the 5' RACE reads. Counted here are 150,000 or so distinct CDR3 sequences, roughly 3.2% occurring once; the ten biggest clones make up approximately 7.7%. This receptor was obtained from a young man in good health. The chain links TRBV11-1 to TRBJ2-2; D gene unclear. The sequenced material came from memory T cells sorted from blood. CDR3 amino acids: CASSGKRVGRRTSNTGELFF. The CDR3 DNA is TGTGCCAGCAGCGGAAAAAGGGTGGGCCGGCGCACTTCGAACACCGGGGAGCTGTTTTTT.